The 10 T cell receptor beta chains given below trace back to one sample, sequenced in a study of cytotoxic CD8 clonotypes in ibrutinib-treated CLL. TCRdb keeps only in-frame clones here, not all; method: immunoSEQ multiplex PCR. The sample lists just over 45,000 clones, less than 70% occurring once. Sequenced material: PBMCs, taken after 12 months of ibrutinib treatment. The receptors derive from a human donor with chronic lymphocytic leukemia.

The genes are TRBV7-2 and TRBJ2-3; TRBD2 aligns across 10 bases. With V trimmed by 2 bases and J by 6 bases, 5 bases remained unmatched. This CDR3 is built from 15 residues. Germline CDR1 is SGHTA and CDR2 is FQGNSA. CDR3 DNA: TGTGCCAGCAGCTTATACACTAGCGGGGAGGATACGCAGTATTTT. Amino acid sequence: CASSLYTSGEDTQYF.

In nucleotides, the CDR3 is TGCAGTGCTAGCGGGGGGGCGGCCCAGTACTTC. It translates to CSASGGAAQYF. The chain joins TRBV20-1 to TRBJ2-5; TRBD2 aligns across 8 bases. CDR3 length equals 11 residues. After removal of 3 bases from V and 9 bases from J, the junction contained 3 bases not matched to a gene. Germline CDR1 and CDR2: DFQATT and SNEGSKA (reference sequence).

The gene calls are TRBV6-5 and TRBJ1-5; 8 bases fit TRBD1. Per the germline V gene, CDR1 is MNHEY and CDR2 is SVGAGI. The trim removed 0 bases at V and 2 bases at J, leaving 3 bases unmatched. This CDR3 has 16 residues. CDR3 amino acids: CASSYSMDRGNQPQHF. In nucleotides, the CDR3 is TGTGCCAGCAGTTACTCGATGGACAGGGGCAATCAGCCCCAGCATTTT.

The chain has TRBV2 and TRBJ2-5; D remains unclear. Germline CDR1 and CDR2: SNHLY and FYNNEI. V was clipped by 3 bases and J by 0 bases, with 8 bases between them. This CDR3 comprises 14 residues. CDR3 in amino acids: CASSDGPNQETQYF. Written as DNA, the CDR3 is TGTGCCAGCAGTGATGGCCCGAACCAAGAGACCCAGTACTTC.

The chain carries TRBV28 and TRBJ2-1; D is possibly TRBD1 (5 bases). This CDR3 is built from 14 residues. The V gene lost 5 bases and the J gene lost 5 bases, with 13 bases spanning the gap. Per germline, CDR1 MDHEN and CDR2 SYDVKM. The CDR3 sequence: CASSNPGADNEQFF. The CDR3 DNA reads TGTGCCAGCAGTAACCCTGGGGCCGACAATGAGCAGTTCTTC. The full variable domain, rest sourced from reference TRBV28 and TRBJ2-1, is DVKVTQSSRYLVKRTGEKVFLECVQDMDHENMFWYRQDPGLGLRLIYFSYDVKMKEKGDIPEGYSVSREKKERFSLILESASTNQTSMYLCASSNPGADNEQFFGPGTRLTVL.

The chain employs TRBV6-6 and TRBJ2-7; D may be TRBD1 (6 bases). The ends were cut back, 7 bases at V and 2 bases at J, with 12 bases in the middle. The CDR3 has 13 residues. In germline, CDR1 is MNHNY, CDR2 SVGAGI (reference sequence). The CDR3 protein is CASTDRLAYEQYF. The CDR3 nucleotides are TGTGCCAGCACAGACAGGTTGGCCTACGAGCAGTACTTC.

This clone has a handful of counts. The chain couples TRBV18 to TRBJ1-3; D is possibly TRBD1 (5 bases). There are 16 residues in the CDR3. V lost 0 bases and J lost 2, with 11 bases in between. Germline V gene lookup returns CDR1 KGHSH and CDR2 LQKENI. The CDR3 sequence: CASSPPTGPAGNTIYF. CDR3 sequence (DNA): TGTGCCAGCTCACCACCGACGGGACCTGCTGGAAACACCATATATTTT.

This clone was counted only a few times. The chain uses TRBV11-2 and TRBJ2-7, with 7 bases that match TRBD1. Looked up from germline, CDR1 is SGHAT and CDR2 is FQNNGV. The CDR3 extends over 15 amino acids. The J segment lost 1 base and the V segment lost 0 bases, leaving 3 bases of the junction unmatched. The CDR3 is CASSLDRGWSYEQYF. The CDR3 region has the DNA TGTGCCAGCAGCTTAGACAGGGGGTGGTCCTACGAGCAGTACTTC.

The chain combines TRBV4-1 with TRBJ1-6; D remains unclear. This CDR3 contains 15 residues. The V gene lost 1 base and the J gene lost 7 bases, with 11 bases spanning the gap. Germline values: CDR1 MGHRA, CDR2 YSYEKL. In nucleotides, the CDR3 is TGCGCCAGCAGCCAAGTGGGAGGATCGAATTCACCCCTCCACTTT. This sequence encodes CASSQVGGSNSPLHF.

The chain carries TRBV4-1 and TRBJ1-1; no firm D call. V lost 3 bases and J lost 0, with 8 bases in between. Germline CDR1 and CDR2: MGHRA and YSYEKL. The CDR3 totals 14 residues. The CDR3 loop is CASSQPTVNTEAFF. The CDR3 nucleotides are TGCGCCAGCAGCCAGCCGACCGTGAACACTGAAGCTTTCTTT.